These T cell receptor beta chains were read from a single sample in a study of blood T cell repertoires in COVID-19. Data came from immunoSEQ multiplex PCR; TCRdb stores just in-frame clones and leaves some out. The sample includes 200,000 to 300,000 clones, approximately 89% seen only once; the top ten take 5% to 6.5%. Sequencing was done on a sample of peripheral blood. These receptors all come from a woman aged 25 to 39 with COVID-19, enrolled during active disease. CDR3s include the opening cysteine and the closing phenylalanine or tryptophan. A D gene is named only where the DNA matches it firmly.

d_gene: .; v_gene: TRBV27; j_gene: TRBJ2-1; CDR3aa: CASSSGRGDEQFF
d_gene: .; v_gene: TRBV5-4; j_gene: TRBJ2-3; CDR3aa: CASSRGQYLSTDTQYF
d_gene: .; v_gene: TRBV6-6; j_gene: TRBJ2-3; CDR3aa: CASSYSLSDTQYF
d_gene: .; v_gene: TRBV29-1; j_gene: TRBJ1-1; CDR3aa: CSAKRDTEAFF
d_gene: .; v_gene: TRBV11-3; j_gene: TRBJ1-3; CDR3aa: CASSTDGNTIYF
d_gene: .; v_gene: TRBV6-2/TRBV6-3; j_gene: TRBJ2-2; CDR3aa: CASSYWRRQGVGTGELFF
d_gene: TRBD2; v_gene: TRBV6-2/TRBV6-3; j_gene: TRBJ2-5; CDR3aa: CASSILAGGYQETQYF
d_gene: TRBD1; v_gene: TRBV5-1; j_gene: TRBJ2-1; CDR3aa: CASSLGQGASNEQFF
d_gene: TRBD2; v_gene: TRBV3-1/TRBV3-2; j_gene: TRBJ2-3; CDR3aa: CASSQHGTSGGVRMASTDTQYF
d_gene: .; v_gene: TRBV6-2/TRBV6-3; j_gene: TRBJ2-7; CDR3aa: CASSFIYEQYF
d_gene: .; v_gene: TRBV10-3; j_gene: TRBJ2-7; CDR3aa: CAISGTYEQYF
d_gene: TRBD1; v_gene: TRBV30; j_gene: TRBJ1-6; CDR3aa: CAWRDRPGSPLHF
d_gene: TRBD2; v_gene: TRBV7-2; j_gene: TRBJ2-5; CDR3aa: CASSTEGGGQTQYF
d_gene: .; v_gene: TRBV5-1; j_gene: TRBJ1-2; CDR3aa: CASSRNWDTNYGYTF
d_gene: .; v_gene: TRBV6-5; j_gene: TRBJ2-5; CDR3aa: CASKELQAGGTQYF
d_gene: TRBD2; v_gene: TRBV7-9; j_gene: TRBJ2-1; CDR3aa: CASSLGLAGGDEQFF
d_gene: .; v_gene: TRBV5-6; j_gene: TRBJ2-1; CDR3aa: CASSLTGLYNEQFF
d_gene: TRBD1; v_gene: TRBV2; j_gene: TRBJ1-5; CDR3aa: CASSGTGGNQPQHF
d_gene: .; v_gene: TRBV10-3; j_gene: TRBJ2-5; CDR3aa: CAISESKTGQETQYF
d_gene: TRBD1; v_gene: TRBV12-3/TRBV12-4; j_gene: TRBJ2-7; CDR3aa: CASTGQGAHEQYF
d_gene: TRBD1; v_gene: TRBV2; j_gene: TRBJ2-4; CDR3aa: CANRPGQGENIQYF
d_gene: .; v_gene: TRBV12-5; j_gene: TRBJ2-5; CDR3aa: CASGPTGQETQYF
d_gene: .; v_gene: TRBV7-2; j_gene: TRBJ2-1; CDR3aa: CASSLRRGQGDNEQFF
d_gene: TRBD1; v_gene: TRBV7-8; j_gene: TRBJ1-3; CDR3aa: CASSSVDYRGSGNTIYF